This entry lists 11 T cell receptor beta chains sequenced from one sample in a study of blood T cell repertoires in COVID-19. This table comes from immunoSEQ multiplex PCR, and its TCRdb copy is limited to in-frame clones, with some not included. The sample holds around 180,000 clones, less than 90% seen once. Sequencing was performed on peripheral blood. The receptors stem from a man between 65 and 79 years old with active or convalescent COVID-19.

The J gene is TRBJ2-3, the V gene TRBV4-1, with D possibly TRBD2 on 6 matching bases. Looked up from germline, CDR1 is MGHRA and CDR2 is YSYEKL. V lost 5 bases to trimming and J lost 3 bases, with 12 bases between them. The CDR3 has 14 residues. CDR3: CASSWGDSTDTQYF. CDR3 sequence (DNA): TGCGCCAGCAGCTGGGGGGACTCTACAGATACGCAGTATTTT.

CDR3 region: CASSPLGQANSGANVLTF. Written as DNA, the CDR3 is TGTGCCAGCTCACCCCTCGGACAGGCCAACTCTGGGGCCAACGTCCTGACTTTC. The chain carries TRBV18 and TRBJ2-6; TRBD1 matches 7 bases. The trim removed 3 bases at V and 0 bases at J, leaving 8 bases unmatched. The CDR3 covers 18 residues. CDR1 KGHSH and CDR2 LQKENI come from the germline V gene.

The CDR3 bases are TGTGCCAGCAGCTTAGTGGGACAGGGTGGAGATACGCAGTATTTT. Its translation is CASSLVGQGGDTQYF. The chain carries TRBV11-2 and TRBJ2-3; TRBD1 agrees at 9 bases. This CDR3 contains 15 residues. From germline, CDR1 is SGHAT and CDR2 FQNNGV. V lost 1 base and J lost 5; bases outside the gene matches: 4.

The J gene is TRBJ1-4, the V gene TRBV5-1, with 12 positions matching TRBD1. After removal of 0 bases from V and 7 bases from J, the junction contained 4 bases not matched to a gene. This CDR3 comprises 16 residues. Germline CDR1 reads SGHRS; CDR2 reads YFSETQ. The CDR3 DNA reads TGCGCCAGCAGCTTGGCCGGGGGACAGGGGGCTGAAAAACTGTTTTTT. This translates into CASSLAGGQGAEKLFF.

This clone was seen more than once but under ten times. CDR3 amino acids: CASSQDSGVSEKLFF. CDR3 in DNA: TGTGCCAGCAGCCAAGATTCGGGGGTGAGTGAAAAACTGTTTTTT. This sequence joins TRBV3-1 (or the pseudogene TRBV3-2) and TRBJ1-4; D might be TRBD1 (5 bases). Germline V gene lookup returns CDR1 LGHDT and CDR2 YNNKEL (reference sequence). The CDR3 is made up of 15 amino acids. Trimming shortened V by 0 bases and J by 7 bases, and 12 bases separated the two germline ends.

Comments on this clone: This CDR3 is also generated by other DNA sequences in the sample. J is TRBJ2-7 and V is TRBV11-2, with 8 bases identical to TRBD1. The J segment lost 1 base and the V segment lost 4 bases, leaving 3 bases of the junction unmatched. The CDR3 consists of 14 residues. CDR1 is SGHAT, CDR2 FQNNGV, per germline. The CDR3 bases are TGTGCCAGCAGCTCCGACAGGGGTTCCTACGAGCAGTACTTC. Its protein product is CASSSDRGSYEQYF.

The genes are TRBV2 and TRBJ1-1, with 7 bases that match TRBD1. This CDR3 has 14 amino acids. The germline V gene encodes CDR1 SNHLY and CDR2 FYNNEI. J was trimmed by 4 bases and V by 5 bases; bases with no gene match: 7. The DNA for the CDR3 is TGTGCCAGCAGTTGGGACAGAAGGGGCACTGAAGCTTTCTTT. Protein: CASSWDRRGTEAFF. Variable domain in full (rest from reference TRBV2 and TRBJ1-1): EPEVTQTPSHQVTQMGQEVILRCVPISNHLYFYWYRQILGQKVEFLVSFYNNEISEKSEIFDDQFSVERPDGSNFTLKIRSTKLEDSAMYFCASSWDRRGTEAFFGQGTRLTVV.

The gene calls are TRBV5-5 and TRBJ2-5; possibly TRBD2 for D (6 bases). This CDR3 comprises 13 residues. Germline-derived CDR1 and CDR2 are SGHKS and YYEKEE (reference sequence). V was shortened by 1 base and J by 5 bases, with 9 bases between the two germline ends. The DNA for the CDR3 is TGTGCCAGCAGCTTGTGGGCGGGGGAGACCCAGTACTTC. This codes for CASSLWAGETQYF.

The chain joins TRBV5-1 to TRBJ2-7; a weak D match, TRBD2 (5 bases). V shed 6 bases and J shed 7 bases, with 17 bases lying between them. This CDR3 comprises 13 residues. The germline gives CDR1 SGHRS, CDR2 YFSETQ. The CDR3 region has the DNA TGCGCCAGCAACAATCGGACTCTCAAAGAGCAGTACTTC. As protein: CASNNRTLKEQYF.

V is TRBV5-5 and J is TRBJ2-2; D unclear. V gave up 4 bases and J gave up 2 bases, with 15 bases separating them. This CDR3 spans 16 amino acids. Germline lookup yields CDR1 SGHKS and CDR2 YYEKEE (reference sequence). CDR3 protein: CASSLVAVRNTGELFF. CDR3 in DNA: TGTGCCAGCAGCCTGGTTGCGGTCCGAAACACCGGGGAGCTGTTTTTT.

The chain uses TRBV28 and TRBJ1-2; D not certain. There are 14 residues in the CDR3. V was trimmed by 5 bases and J by 7 bases, leaving 17 bases between them. Germline CDR1 and CDR2: MDHEN and SYDVKM. This CDR3 is CASSSGEARTGYTF. For the CDR3, the DNA is TGTGCCAGCAGTAGCGGTGAGGCAAGAACTGGCTACACCTTC.